Listed below are T cell receptor beta chains from one sample, sequenced in a study of shared clonotypes between healthy human individuals. Sequencing used immunoSEQ multiplex PCR; TCRdb keeps in-frame clones, though not all of them. The table lists 1.6 million or so clones, approximately 98.5% of them singletons, with 0.36% in the top ten. Sequenced sample: naive CD4+ T cells sorted from blood. The receptors come from a man aged 25-45 years in good health. Both conserved end residues are part of each CDR3. A D gene is named only where the DNA matches it firmly. Size is omitted from some rows. Given values are once, few, many or a class for expanded clones.

>NA|TRBJ2-7|TRBV5-6|NA
CASSVERRSRGNEQYF
TGTGCCAGCAGCGTGGAAAGACGGAGCCGGGGTAACGAGCAGTACTTC
>NA|TRBJ2-3|TRBV7-9|NA
CASSFGAGTGDISTDTQYF
NA
>TRBD1|TRBJ2-7|TRBV11-2|NA
CASSSWTGTYEQYF
TGTGCCAGCAGCTCATGGACAGGGACCTACGAGCAGTACTTC
>TRBD1|TRBJ2-1|TRBV7-9|NA
CASSRDRGKNEQFF
TGTGCCAGCAGTCGCGACAGGGGAAAGAATGAGCAGTTCTTC
>NA|TRBJ2-7|TRBV4-1|NA
CASSRDFANEQYF
TGCGCCAGCAGCAGGGACTTTGCCAACGAGCAGTACTTC
>TRBD1|TRBJ2-7|TRBV27|once
CASSSRPDRGLEQYF
TGTGCCAGCAGTTCCAGACCTGACAGGGGGCTCGAGCAGTACTTC
>TRBD2|TRBJ2-7|TRBV19|NA
CASSIDGTSAYEQYF
TGTGCCAGTAGTATAGATGGGACTAGTGCTTACGAGCAGTACTTC
>NA|TRBJ1-2|TRBV7-9|NA
CASSPAGQRVFTF
TGTGCCAGCAGCCCGGCCGGGCAGCGTGTTTTCACCTTC
>NA|TRBJ1-1|TRBV19|NA
CASSIPAGMDTEAFF
TGTGCCAGTAGTATTCCTGCAGGGATGGACACTGAAGCTTTCTTT
>TRBD2|TRBJ2-7|TRBV4-1|NA
CASSQDDGGRRAYEQYF
TGCGCCAGCAGCCAAGATGATGGCGGGAGGAGGGCCTACGAGCAGTACTTC
>NA|TRBJ1-2|TRBV18|NA
CASSPLDRTSYGYTF
TGTGCCAGCTCACCCCTAGACAGGACTAGCTATGGCTACACCTTC
>TRBD1|TRBJ2-7|TRBV5-4|once
CASSLQGQNYEQYF
TGTGCCAGCAGCTTGCAGGGACAGAACTACGAGCAGTACTTC
>NA|TRBJ2-2|TRBV5-6|NA
CASSFWGPRIGELFF
TGTGCCAGCAGCTTCTGGGGACCGAGGATCGGGGAGCTGTTTTTT
>NA|TRBJ1-1|TRBV30|NA
CAWGPINTEAFF
TGTGCCTGGGGGCCCATAAACACTGAAGCTTTCTTT
>NA|TRBJ2-1|TRBV18|NA
CASSPPGLSINEQFF
TGTGCCAGCTCGCCCCCCGGGCTCAGTATCAATGAGCAGTTCTTC
>TRBD2|TRBJ2-1|TRBV5-1|NA
CASSLAGTKDNEQFF
TGCGCCAGCAGCCTAGCCGGGACTAAGGACAATGAGCAGTTCTTC
>NA|TRBJ2-7|TRBV5-1|NA
CASSLARTSSYEQYF
TGCGCCAGCAGCTTGGCACGGACGAGCTCCTACGAGCAGTACTTC
>TRBD2|TRBJ2-7|TRBV5-4|NA
CASSSKGTRYEQYF
TGTGCCAGCAGCTCCAAGGGGACTAGGTACGAGCAGTACTTC
>NA|TRBJ2-7|TRBV7-9|NA
CASSPGGAESKQYF
TGTGCCAGCAGCCCAGGGGGGGCTGAGAGCAAGCAGTACTTC
>NA|TRBJ2-2|TRBV4-3|NA
CASSQGQNTGELFF
TGCGCCAGCAGCCAGGGACAGAACACCGGGGAGCTGTTTTTT
>NA|TRBJ2-1|TRBV4-2|NA
CASSQDLHGEQFF
TGTGCCAGCAGCCAGGACCTCCATGGTGAGCAGTTCTTC
>NA|TRBJ2-3|TRBV29-1|NA
CSVESGVADTQYF
TGCAGCGTTGAATCTGGGGTCGCAGATACGCAGTATTTT
>NA|TRBJ2-5|TRBV10-3|NA
CAISESETQYF
TGTGCCATCAGTGAGTCCGAGACCCAGTACTTC
>NA|TRBJ2-5|TRBV29-1|NA
CSVDTGVAQETQYF
TGCAGCGTTGATACGGGGGTGGCACAAGAGACCCAGTACTTC
>NA|TRBJ2-5|TRBV18|NA
CASSPRGSETQYF
TGTGCCAGCTCACCAAGGGGTTCCGAGACCCAGTACTTC
>NA|TRBJ2-1|TRBV7-9|NA
CASSLVVNEQFF
TGTGCCAGCAGCTTAGTGGTGAATGAGCAGTTCTTC
>NA|TRBJ1-5|TRBV9|NA
CASSVDGRDQPQHF
TGTGCCAGCAGCGTCGACGGACGAGATCAGCCCCAGCATTTT
>TRBD2|TRBJ2-1|TRBV7-9|NA
CASSSGTSGAYDEQFF
TGTGCCAGCAGCTCCGGGACTAGCGGGGCCTACGATGAGCAGTTCTTC
>NA|TRBJ2-1|TRBV19|NA
CASRPGPNYNEQFF
TGTGCCAGTAGACCGGGACCGAACTACAATGAGCAGTTCTTC
>NA|TRBJ2-2|TRBV5-1|NA
CASSLKVRAGELFF
TGCGCCAGCAGCTTGAAGGTTAGGGCCGGGGAGCTGTTTTTT